The clone carrying this TCR beta chain has a count of ten or more. No antigen is known for it. This entry comes from a study of neurological immune-mediated disorders. 5'RACE with 10-nucleotide random UMIs produced the cDNA. MiXCR, run by TCRdb on the 5' RACE reads, gives a single entry per CDR3 protein. Seen here are 25,000 to 35,000 distinct CDR3 sequences, approximately 12% observed once, and the top ten hold less than 9.5%. The CDR3 is 13 residues long. V lost 5 bases and J lost 7; bases outside the gene matches: 7. Germline CDR1 and CDR2: DFQATT and SNEGSKA (reference sequence). The study's findings and limits: Multiple sclerosis, the disease with the least TCR clonal expansion, fell below healthy controls, whereas HTLV-1-associated myelopathy showed the most.

The sample consisted of PBMCs. The receptor comes from a man aged 55 to 69 in good health. The chain has TRBV20-1 and TRBJ1-3; TRBD1 aligns across 8 bases. The DNA for the CDR3 is TGCAGTGCTTTGGACAGGGCTGTGAACACCATATATTTT. Its protein is CSALDRAVNTIYF.